This T cell receptor beta chain is from a study of early T cells in non-severe SARS-CoV-2 infection. On the study more broadly: The sequenced material was bulk RNA from unsorted whole blood, and its chains were unpaired.

This clonotype was observed a few times. A read error is likely, as this CDR3 ends without the conserved phenylalanine or tryptophan. The limits of the CDR3 on the DNA are not certain, so only TCRdb's listed CDR3 is given. Germline V gives CDR1 DFQATT, CDR2 SNEGSKA (reference sequence). Both ends counted, the CDR3 spans 8 residues. Individual cDNA molecules each received unique molecular identifiers attached to them. TCRdb analysed the 5' RACE reads with MiXCR anew, one entry per CDR3 protein. The sample lists 60,000 to 70,000 distinct CDR3 sequences; over 8% were seen once. The receptor's source is an adult who was a healthcare worker with PCR-confirmed SARS-CoV-2 infection or an uninfected control (not recorded which). Sequenced sample: whole blood. The rearrangement uses TRBV20-1 and TRBJ2-3; the table calls TRBD2, which could not be checked here. CDR3 sequence: CSGLAGDL.